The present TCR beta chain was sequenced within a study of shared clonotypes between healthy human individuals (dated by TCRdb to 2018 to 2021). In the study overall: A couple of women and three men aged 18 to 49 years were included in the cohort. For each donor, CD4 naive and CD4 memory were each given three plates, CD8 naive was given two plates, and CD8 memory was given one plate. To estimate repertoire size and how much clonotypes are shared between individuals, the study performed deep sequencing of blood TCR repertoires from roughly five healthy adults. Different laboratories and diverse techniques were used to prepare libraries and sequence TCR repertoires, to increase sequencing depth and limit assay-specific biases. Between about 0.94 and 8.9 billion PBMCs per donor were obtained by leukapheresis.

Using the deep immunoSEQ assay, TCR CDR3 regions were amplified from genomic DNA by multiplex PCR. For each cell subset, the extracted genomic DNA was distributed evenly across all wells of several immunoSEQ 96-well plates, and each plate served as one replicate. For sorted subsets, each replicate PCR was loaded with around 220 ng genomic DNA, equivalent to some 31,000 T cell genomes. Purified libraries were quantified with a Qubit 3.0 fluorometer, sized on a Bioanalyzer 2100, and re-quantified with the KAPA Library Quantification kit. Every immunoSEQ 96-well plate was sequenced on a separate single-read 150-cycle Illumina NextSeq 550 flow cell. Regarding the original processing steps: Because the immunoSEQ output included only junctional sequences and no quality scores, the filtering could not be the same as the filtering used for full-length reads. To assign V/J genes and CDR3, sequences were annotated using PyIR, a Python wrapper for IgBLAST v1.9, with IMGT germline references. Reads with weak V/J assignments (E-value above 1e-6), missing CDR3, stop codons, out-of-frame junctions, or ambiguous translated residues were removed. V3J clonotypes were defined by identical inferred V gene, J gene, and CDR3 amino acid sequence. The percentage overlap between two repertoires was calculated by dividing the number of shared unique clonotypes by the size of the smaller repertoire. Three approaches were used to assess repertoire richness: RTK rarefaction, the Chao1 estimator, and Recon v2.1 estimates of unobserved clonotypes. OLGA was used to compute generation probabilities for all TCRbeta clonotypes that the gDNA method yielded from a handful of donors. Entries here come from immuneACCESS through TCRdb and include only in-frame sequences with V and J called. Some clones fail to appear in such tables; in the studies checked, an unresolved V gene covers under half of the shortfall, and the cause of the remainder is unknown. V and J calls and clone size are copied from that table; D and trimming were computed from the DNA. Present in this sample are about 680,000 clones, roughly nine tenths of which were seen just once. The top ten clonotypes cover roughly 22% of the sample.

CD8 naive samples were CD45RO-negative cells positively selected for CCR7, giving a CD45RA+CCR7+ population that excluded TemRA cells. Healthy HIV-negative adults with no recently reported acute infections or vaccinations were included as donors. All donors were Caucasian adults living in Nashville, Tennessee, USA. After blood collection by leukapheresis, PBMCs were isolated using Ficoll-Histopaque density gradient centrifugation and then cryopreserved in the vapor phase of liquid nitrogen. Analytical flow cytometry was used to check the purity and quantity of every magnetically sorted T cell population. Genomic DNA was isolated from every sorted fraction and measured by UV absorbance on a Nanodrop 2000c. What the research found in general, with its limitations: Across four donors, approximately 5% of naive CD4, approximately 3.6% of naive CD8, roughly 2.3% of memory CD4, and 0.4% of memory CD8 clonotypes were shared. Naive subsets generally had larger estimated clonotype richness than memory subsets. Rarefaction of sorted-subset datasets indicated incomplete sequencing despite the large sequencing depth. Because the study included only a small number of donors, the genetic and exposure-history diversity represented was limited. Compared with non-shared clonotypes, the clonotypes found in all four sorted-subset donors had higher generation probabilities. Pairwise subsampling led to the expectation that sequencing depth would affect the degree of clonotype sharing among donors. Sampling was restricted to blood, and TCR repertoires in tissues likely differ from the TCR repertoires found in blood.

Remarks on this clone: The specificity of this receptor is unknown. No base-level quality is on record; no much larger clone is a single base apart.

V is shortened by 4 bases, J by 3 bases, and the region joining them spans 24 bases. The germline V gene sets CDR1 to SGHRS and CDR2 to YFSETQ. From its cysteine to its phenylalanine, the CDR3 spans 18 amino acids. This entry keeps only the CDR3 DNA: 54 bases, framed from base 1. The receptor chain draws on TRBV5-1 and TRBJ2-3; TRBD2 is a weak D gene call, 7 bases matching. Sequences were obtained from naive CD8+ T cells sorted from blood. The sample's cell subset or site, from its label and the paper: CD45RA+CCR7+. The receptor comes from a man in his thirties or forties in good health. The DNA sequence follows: TGCGCCAGCAGCCCGTGGATGGGGGCGGGAGTCATAACAGATACGCAGTATTTT. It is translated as CASSPWMGAGVITDTQYF.